This T cell receptor (beta chain) is drawn from a study of T cell clones after liver transplantation. Study summary: Subjects received no induction therapy and standard immunosuppression until randomization at 12-24 months post-transplant.

CDR3 size: 14 residues. Germline values: CDR1 MNHNS, CDR2 SASEGT. V lost 4 bases, J lost 4 bases, and 12 bases lay in between. Libraries were prepared by immunoSEQ multiplex PCR; TCRdb keeps only in-frame clonotypes and omits some of them. The sample carries about 70,000 clones, about four fifths recorded once. This chain links TRBV6-1 with TRBJ2-3; D is unclear. The sequences come from CD4+ T cells from blood, collected 12 months after liver transplant. This receptor was taken from a human patient who received a liver transplant. Some T cells may be supplied by the graft donor. DNA of the CDR3: TGTGCCAGCAGTGGGCCGAGTATGGCAGATACGCAGTATTTT. Its translation: CASSGPSMADTQYF.